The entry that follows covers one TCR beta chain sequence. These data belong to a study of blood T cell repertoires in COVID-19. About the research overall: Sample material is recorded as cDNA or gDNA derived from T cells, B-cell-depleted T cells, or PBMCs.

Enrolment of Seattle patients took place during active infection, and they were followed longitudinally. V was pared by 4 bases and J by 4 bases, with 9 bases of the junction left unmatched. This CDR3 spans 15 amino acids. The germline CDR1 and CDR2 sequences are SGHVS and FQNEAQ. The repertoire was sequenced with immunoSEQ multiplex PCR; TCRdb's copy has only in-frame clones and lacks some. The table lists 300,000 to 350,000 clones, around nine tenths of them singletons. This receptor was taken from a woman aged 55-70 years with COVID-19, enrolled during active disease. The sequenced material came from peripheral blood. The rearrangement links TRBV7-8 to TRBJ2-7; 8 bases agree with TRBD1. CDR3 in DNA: TGTGCCAGCAGCTCTTACGGACAGGGTGGGTACGAGCAGTACTTC. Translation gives CASSSYGQGGYEQYF. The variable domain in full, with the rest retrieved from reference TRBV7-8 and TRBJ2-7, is GAGVSQSPRYKVAKRGQDVALRCDPISGHVSLFWYQQALGQGPEFLTYFQNEAQLDKSGLPSDRFFAERPEGSVSTLKIQRTQQEDSAVYLCASSSYGQGGYEQYFGPGTRLTVT.